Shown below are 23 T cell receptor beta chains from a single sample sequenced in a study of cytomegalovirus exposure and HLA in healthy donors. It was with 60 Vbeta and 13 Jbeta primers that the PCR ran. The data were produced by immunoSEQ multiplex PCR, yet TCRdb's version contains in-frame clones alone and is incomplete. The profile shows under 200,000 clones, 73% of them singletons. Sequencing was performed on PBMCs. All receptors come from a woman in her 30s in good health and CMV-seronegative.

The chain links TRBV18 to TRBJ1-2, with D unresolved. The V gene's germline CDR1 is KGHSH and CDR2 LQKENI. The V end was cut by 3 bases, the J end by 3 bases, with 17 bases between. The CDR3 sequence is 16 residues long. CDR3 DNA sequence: TGTGCCAGCTCACCGAGCACAGTTAACATACACTATGGCTACACCTTC. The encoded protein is CASSPSTVNIHYGYTF. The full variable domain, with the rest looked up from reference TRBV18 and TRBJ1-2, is NAGVMQNPRHLVRRRGQEARLRCSPMKGHSHVYWYRQLPEEGLKFMVYLQKENIIDESGMPKERFSAEFPKEGPSILRIQQVVRGDSAAYFCASSPSTVNIHYGYTFGSGTRLTVV.

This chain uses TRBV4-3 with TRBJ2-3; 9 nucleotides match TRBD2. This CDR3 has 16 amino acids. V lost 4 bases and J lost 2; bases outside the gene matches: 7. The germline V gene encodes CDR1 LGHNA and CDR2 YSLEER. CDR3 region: CASSLRTSASTDTQYF. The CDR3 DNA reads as TGCGCCAGCAGCCTGAGGACTAGCGCCTCCACAGATACGCAGTATTTT.

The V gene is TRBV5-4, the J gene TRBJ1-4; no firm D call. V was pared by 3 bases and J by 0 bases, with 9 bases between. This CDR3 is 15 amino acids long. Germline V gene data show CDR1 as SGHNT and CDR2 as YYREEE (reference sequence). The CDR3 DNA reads TGTGCCAGCAGCTACACGGGGTCAACTAATGAAAAACTGTTTTTT. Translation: CASSYTGSTNEKLFF. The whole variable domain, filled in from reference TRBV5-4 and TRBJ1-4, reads ETGVTQSPTHLIKTRGQQVTLRCSSQSGHNTVSWYQQALGQGPQFIFQYYREEENGRGNFPPRFSGLQFPNYSSELNVNALELDDSALYLCASSYTGSTNEKLFFGSGTQLSVL.

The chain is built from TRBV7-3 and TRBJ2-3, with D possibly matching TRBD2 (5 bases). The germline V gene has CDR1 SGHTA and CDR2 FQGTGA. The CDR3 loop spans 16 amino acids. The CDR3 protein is CGQRLLIPNDTDTQYF. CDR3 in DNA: TGTGGGCAGCGGCTCCTGATCCCAAACGACACAGATACGCAGTATTTT.

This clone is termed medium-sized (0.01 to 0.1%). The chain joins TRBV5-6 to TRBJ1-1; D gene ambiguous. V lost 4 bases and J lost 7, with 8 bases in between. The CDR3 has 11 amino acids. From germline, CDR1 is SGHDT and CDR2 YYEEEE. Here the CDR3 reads CASSHRGEAFF. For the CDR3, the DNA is TGTGCCAGCAGCCACCGCGGTGAAGCTTTCTTT. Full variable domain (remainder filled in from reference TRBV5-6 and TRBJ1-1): DAGVTQSPTHLIKTRGQQVTLRCSPKSGHDTVSWYQQALGQGPQFIFQYYEEEERQRGNFPDRFSGHQFPNYSSELNVNALLLGDSALYLCASSHRGEAFFGQGTRLTVV.

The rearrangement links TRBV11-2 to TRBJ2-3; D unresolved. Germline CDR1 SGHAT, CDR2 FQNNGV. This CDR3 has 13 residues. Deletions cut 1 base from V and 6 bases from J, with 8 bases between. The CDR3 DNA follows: TGTGCCAGCAGCTTAGGCCGACATGATACGCAGTATTTT. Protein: CASSLGRHDTQYF.

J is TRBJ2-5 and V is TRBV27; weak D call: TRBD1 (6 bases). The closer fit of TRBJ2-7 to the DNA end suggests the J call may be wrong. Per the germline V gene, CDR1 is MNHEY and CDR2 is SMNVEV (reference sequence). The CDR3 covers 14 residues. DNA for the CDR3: TGTGCCAGCAGTGAGACAGGTCCGGCCCTCGAGCAGTACTTC. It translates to CASSETGPALEQYF.

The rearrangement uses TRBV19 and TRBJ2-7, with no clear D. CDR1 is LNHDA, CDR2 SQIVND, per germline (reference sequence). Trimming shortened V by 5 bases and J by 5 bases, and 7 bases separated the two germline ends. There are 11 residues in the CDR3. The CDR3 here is CASSDTNEQYF. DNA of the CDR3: TGTGCCAGTAGTGACACAAACGAGCAGTACTTC. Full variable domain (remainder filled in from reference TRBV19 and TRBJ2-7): DGGITQSPKYLFRKEGQNVTLSCEQNLNHDAMYWYRQDPGQGLRLIYYSQIVNDFQKGDIAEGYSVSREKKESFPLTVTSAQKNPTAFYLCASSDTNEQYFGPGTRLTVT.

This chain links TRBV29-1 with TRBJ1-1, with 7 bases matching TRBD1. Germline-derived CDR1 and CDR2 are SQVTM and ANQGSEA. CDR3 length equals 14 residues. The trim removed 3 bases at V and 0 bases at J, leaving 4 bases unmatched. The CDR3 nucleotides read TGCAGCGTTGAGGGGACAGCCCTGAACACTGAAGCTTTCTTT. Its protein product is CSVEGTALNTEAFF. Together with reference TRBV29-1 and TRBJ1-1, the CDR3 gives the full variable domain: SAVISQKPSRDICQRGTSLTIQCQVDSQVTMMFWYRQQPGQSLTLIATANQGSEATYESGFVIDKFPISRPNLTFSTLTVSNMSPEDSSIYLCSVEGTALNTEAFFGQGTRLTVV.

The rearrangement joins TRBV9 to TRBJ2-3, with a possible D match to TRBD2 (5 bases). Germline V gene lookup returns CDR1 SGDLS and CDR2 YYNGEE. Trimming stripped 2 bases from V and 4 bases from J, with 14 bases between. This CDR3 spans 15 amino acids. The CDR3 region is CASSVTWLASDTQYF. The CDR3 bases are TGTGCCAGCAGCGTGACGTGGCTAGCTTCAGATACGCAGTATTTT.

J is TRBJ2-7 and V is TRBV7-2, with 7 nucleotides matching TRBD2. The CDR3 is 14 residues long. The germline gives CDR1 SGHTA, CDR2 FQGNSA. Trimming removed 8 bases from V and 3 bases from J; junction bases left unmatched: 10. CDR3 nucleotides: TGTGCCAGCGGAGGTGGCGGGAGCCACTACGAGCAGTACTTC. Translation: CASGGGGSHYEQYF.

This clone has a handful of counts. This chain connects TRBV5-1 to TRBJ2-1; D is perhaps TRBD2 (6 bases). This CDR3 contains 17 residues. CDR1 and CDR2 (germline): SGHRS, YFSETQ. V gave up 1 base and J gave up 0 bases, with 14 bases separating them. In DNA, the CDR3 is TGCGCCAGCAGCTTGACGGTGGGACTTAACTCCTACAATGAGCAGTTCTTC. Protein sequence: CASSLTVGLNSYNEQFF.

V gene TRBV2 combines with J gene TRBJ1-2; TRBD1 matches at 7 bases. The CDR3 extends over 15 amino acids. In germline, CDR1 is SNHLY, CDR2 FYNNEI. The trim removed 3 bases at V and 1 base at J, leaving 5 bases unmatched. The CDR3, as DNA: TGTGCCAGCAGTGAGGTTTCAGGGGGTAACTATGGCTACACCTTC. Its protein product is CASSEVSGGNYGYTF.

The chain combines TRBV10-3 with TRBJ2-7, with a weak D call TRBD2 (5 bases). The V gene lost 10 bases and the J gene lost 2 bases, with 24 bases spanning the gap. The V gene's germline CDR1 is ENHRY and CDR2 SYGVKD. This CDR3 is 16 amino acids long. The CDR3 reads CATGRGELGNTYEQYF. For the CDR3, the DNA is TGTGCCACAGGCCGTGGGGAACTAGGAAACACCTACGAGCAGTACTTC.

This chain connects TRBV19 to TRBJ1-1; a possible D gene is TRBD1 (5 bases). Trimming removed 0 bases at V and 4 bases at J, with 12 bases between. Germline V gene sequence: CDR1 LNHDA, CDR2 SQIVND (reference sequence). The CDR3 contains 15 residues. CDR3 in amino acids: CASSIDPPGVTEAFF. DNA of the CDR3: TGTGCCAGTAGTATAGACCCTCCGGGGGTCACTGAAGCTTTCTTT.

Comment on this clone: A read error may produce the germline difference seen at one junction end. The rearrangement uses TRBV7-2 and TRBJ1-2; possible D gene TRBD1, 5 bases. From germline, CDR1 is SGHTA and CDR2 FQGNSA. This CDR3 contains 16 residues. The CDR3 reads CASSFLGGVFNNGYTF. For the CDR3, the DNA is TGTGCCAGCAGCTTTTTGGGGGGGGTTTTTAACAATGGCTACACCTTC.

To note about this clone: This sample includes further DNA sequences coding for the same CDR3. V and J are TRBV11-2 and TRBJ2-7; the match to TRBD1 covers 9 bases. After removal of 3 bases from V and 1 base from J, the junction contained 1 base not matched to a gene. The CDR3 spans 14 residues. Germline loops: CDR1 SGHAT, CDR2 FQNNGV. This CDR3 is CASSLGTGSYEQYF. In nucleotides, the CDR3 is TGTGCCAGCAGCTTGGGGACAGGGTCCTACGAGCAGTACTTC. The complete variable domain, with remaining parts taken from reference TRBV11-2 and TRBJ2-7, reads EAGVAQSPRYKIIEKRQSVAFWCNPISGHATLYWYQQILGQGPKLLIQFQNNGVVDDSQLPKDRFSAERLKGVDSTLKIQPAKLEDSAVYLCASSLGTGSYEQYFGPGTRLTVT.

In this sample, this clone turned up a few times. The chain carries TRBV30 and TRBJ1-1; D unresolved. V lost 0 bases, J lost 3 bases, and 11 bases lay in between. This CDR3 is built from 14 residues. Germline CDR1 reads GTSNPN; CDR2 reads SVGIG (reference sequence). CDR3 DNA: TGTGCCTGGAGTGTACTGAAGTTGGACACTGAAGCTTTCTTT. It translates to CAWSVLKLDTEAFF.

DNA for the CDR3: TGCGCCAGCAGTGATTTGAGGGGGCTATCGTACGAGCAGTACTTC. Translating gives CASSDLRGLSYEQYF. The chain recombines TRBV10-2 with TRBJ2-7; the match to TRBD1 covers 7 bases. This CDR3 spans 15 amino acids. Germline assignment: CDR1 WSHSY and CDR2 SAAADI. The V and J ends lost 3 bases and 4 bases, in that order; junction bases with no gene match: 9.

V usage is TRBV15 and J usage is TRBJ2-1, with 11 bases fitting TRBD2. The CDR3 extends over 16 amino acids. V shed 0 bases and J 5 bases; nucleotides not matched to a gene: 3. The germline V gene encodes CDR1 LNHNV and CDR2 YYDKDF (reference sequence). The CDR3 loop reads CATSRDLAGGNNEQFF. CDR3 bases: TGTGCCACCAGCAGAGACCTAGCGGGAGGCAACAATGAGCAGTTCTTC. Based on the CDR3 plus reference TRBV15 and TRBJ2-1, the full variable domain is DAMVIQNPRYQVTQFGKPVTLSCSQTLNHNVMYWYQQKSSQAPKLLFHYYDKDFNNEADTPDNFQSRRPNTSFCFLDIRSPGLGDTAMYLCATSRDLAGGNNEQFFGPGTRLTVL.

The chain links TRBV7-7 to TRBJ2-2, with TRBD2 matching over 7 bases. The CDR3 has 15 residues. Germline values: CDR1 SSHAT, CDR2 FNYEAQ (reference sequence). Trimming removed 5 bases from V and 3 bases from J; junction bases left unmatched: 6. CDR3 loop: CASSPRTSHTGELFF. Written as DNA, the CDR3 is TGTGCCAGCAGCCCCCGGACTAGTCACACCGGGGAGCTGTTTTTT.

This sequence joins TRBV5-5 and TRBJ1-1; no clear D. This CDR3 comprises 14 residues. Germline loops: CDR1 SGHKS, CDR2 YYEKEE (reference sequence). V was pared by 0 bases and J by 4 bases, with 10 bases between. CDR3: CASSLGGRGTEAFF. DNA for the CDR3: TGTGCCAGCAGCTTGGGCGGGCGAGGCACTGAAGCTTTCTTT.

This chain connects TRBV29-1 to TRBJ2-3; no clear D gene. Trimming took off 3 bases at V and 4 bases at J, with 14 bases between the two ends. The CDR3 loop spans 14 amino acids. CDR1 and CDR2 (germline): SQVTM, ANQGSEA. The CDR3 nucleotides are TGCAGCGTTGACAGGCTTTTGGCGCCAGATACGCAGTATTTT. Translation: CSVDRLLAPDTQYF.